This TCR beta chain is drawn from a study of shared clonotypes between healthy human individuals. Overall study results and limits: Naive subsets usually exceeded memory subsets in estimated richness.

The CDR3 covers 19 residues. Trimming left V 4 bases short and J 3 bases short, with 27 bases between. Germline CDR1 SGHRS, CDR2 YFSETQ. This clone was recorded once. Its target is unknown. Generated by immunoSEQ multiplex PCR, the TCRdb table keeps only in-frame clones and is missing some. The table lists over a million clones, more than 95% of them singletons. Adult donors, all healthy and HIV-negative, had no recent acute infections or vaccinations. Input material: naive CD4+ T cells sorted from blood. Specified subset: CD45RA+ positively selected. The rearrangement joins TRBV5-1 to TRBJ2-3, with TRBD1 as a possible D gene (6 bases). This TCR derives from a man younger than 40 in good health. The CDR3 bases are TGCGCCAGCAGCCCTAAAAGGGGTACAGGGTCCGATGAGACAGATACGCAGTATTTT. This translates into CASSPKRGTGSDETDTQYF.